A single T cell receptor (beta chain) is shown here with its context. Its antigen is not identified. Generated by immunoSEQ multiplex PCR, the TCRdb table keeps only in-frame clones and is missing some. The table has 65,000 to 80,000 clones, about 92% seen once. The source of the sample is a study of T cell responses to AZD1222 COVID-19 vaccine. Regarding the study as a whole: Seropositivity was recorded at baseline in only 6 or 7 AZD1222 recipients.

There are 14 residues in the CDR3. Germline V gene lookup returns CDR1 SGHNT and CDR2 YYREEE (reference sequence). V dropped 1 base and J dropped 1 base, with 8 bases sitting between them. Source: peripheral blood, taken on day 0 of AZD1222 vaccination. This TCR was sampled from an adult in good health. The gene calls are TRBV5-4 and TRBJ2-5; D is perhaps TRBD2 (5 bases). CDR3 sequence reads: CASSLKGVQETQYF. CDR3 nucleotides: TGTGCCAGCAGCTTGAAGGGAGTCCAAGAGACCCAGTACTTC. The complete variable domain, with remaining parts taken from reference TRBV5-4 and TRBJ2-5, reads ETGVTQSPTHLIKTRGQQVTLRCSSQSGHNTVSWYQQALGQGPQFIFQYYREEENGRGNFPPRFSGLQFPNYSSELNVNALELDDSALYLCASSLKGVQETQYFGPGTRLLVL.